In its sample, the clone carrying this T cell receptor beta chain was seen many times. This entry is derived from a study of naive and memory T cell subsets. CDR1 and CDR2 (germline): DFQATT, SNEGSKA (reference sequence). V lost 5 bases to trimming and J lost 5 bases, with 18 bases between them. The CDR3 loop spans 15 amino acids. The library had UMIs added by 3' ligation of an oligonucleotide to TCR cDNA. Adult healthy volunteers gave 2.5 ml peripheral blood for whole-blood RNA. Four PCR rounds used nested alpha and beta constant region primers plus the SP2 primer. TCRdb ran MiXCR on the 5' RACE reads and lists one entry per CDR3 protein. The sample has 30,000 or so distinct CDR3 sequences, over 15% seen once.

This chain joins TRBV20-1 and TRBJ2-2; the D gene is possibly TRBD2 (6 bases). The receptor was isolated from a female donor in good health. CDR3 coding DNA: TGCAGTGCTGGACAAGACGGGGGACGTACCGGGGAGCTGTTTTTT. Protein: CSAGQDGGRTGELFF.